This TCR beta chain is from a study of PD-L1 blockade in urothelial cancer. Across the study: The median T cell count in blood samples was more than 110,000. Findings of the study overall: By 3 weeks, tumor-associated blood clones had expanded more in durable-benefit patients. Blood TCR clonality below the median before treatment was a predictor of better survival.

The CDR3 runs to 13 residues. The germline V gene encodes CDR1 LNHDA and CDR2 SQIVND (reference sequence). Deletions cut 3 bases from V and 11 bases from J, with 16 bases between. Clones were read by immunoSEQ multiplex PCR, and TCRdb kept only the in-frame ones, dropping some. The sample lists about 52,000 clones, 60% to 80% occurring once. In the case of this clone: The antigen remains unidentified.

Urothelial carcinoma in patients was locally advanced or metastatic. The chain has TRBV19 and TRBJ1-1; D is perhaps TRBD1 (5 bases). Sequences were derived from PBMCs, sampled around atezolizumab (anti-PD-L1) treatment. This TCR came from a man between 65 and 85 years old with urothelial cancer. CDR3: CASSMGKGLDAFF. CDR3 in DNA: TGTGCCAGTAGTATGGGGAAGGGGCTTGATGCTTTCTTT.